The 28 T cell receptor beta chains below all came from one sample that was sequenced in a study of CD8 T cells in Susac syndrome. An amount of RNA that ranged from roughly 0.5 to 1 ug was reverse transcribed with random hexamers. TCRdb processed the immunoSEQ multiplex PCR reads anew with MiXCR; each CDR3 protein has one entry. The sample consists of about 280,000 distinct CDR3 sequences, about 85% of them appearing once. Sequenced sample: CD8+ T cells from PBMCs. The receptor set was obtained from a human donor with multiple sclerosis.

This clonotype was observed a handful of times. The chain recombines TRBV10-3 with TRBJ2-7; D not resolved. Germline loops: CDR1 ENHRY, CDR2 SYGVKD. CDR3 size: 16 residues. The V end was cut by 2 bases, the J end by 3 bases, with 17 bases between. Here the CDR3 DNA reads TGTGCCATCAGTGAGACGAGACGCAGTCTATTCTACGAGCAGTACTTC. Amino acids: CAISETRRSLFYEQYF.

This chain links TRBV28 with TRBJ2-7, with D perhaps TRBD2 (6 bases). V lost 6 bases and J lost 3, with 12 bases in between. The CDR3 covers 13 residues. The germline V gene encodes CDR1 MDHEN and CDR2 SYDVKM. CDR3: CASRVAEFYEQYF. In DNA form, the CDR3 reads TGTGCCAGCAGAGTAGCGGAGTTCTACGAGCAGTACTTC.

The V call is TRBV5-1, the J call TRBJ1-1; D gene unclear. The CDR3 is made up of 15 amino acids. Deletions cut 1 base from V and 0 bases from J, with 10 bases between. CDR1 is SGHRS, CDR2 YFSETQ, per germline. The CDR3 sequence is CASSLNRFMNTEAFF. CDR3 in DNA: TGCGCCAGCAGCTTGAACAGATTCATGAACACTGAAGCTTTCTTT. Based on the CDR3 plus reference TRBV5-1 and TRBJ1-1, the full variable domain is KAGVTQTPRYLIKTRGQQVTLSCSPISGHRSVSWYQQTPGQGLQFLFEYFSETQRNKGNFPGRFSGRQFSNSRSEMNVSTLELGDSALYLCASSLNRFMNTEAFFGQGTRLTVV.

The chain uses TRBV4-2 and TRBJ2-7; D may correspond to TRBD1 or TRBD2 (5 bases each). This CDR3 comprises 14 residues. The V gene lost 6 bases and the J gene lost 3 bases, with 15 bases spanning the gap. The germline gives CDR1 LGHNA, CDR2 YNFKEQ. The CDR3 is CASRHAWDDYEQYF. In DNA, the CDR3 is TGTGCCAGCAGGCATGCTTGGGACGACTACGAGCAGTACTTC.

The CDR3 loop reads CASSFGKREGSEQFF. CDR3 sequence (DNA): TGTGCCAGCAGCTTCGGAAAGCGGGAGGGCAGTGAGCAGTTCTTC. This chain joins TRBV7-2 and TRBJ2-1; 10 nucleotides align to TRBD2. CDR3 length equals 15 residues. Germline assignment: CDR1 SGHTA and CDR2 FQGNSA. V lost 3 bases, J lost 9 bases, and 8 bases stayed unmatched.

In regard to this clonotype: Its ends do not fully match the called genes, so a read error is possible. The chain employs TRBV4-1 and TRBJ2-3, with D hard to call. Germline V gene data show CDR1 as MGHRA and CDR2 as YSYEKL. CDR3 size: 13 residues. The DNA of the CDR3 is TGTGCCAGCAGCCAAGATCGCCCAGATACGCAGTATTTT. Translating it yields CASSQDRPDTQYF.

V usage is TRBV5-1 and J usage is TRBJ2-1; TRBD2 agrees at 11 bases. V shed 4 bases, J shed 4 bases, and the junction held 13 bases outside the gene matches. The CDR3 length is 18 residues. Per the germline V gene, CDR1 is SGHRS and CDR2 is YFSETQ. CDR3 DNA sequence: TGCGCCAGCAGCGGGACTAGCGGAGACTTATCGGAATACAATGAGCAGTTCTTC. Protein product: CASSGTSGDLSEYNEQFF.

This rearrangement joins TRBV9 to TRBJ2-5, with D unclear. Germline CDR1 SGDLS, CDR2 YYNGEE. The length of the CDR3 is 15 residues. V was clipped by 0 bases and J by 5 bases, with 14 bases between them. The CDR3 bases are TGTGCCAGCAGCGTAGATCTGGGTATGATGGAGACCCAGTACTTC. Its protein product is CASSVDLGMMETQYF.

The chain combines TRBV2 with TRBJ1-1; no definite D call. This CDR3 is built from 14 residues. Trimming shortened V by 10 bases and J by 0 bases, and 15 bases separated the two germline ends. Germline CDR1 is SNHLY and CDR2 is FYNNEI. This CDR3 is CAILSEPMNTEAFF. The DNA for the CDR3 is TGTGCCATCCTTTCGGAGCCGATGAACACTGAAGCTTTCTTT.

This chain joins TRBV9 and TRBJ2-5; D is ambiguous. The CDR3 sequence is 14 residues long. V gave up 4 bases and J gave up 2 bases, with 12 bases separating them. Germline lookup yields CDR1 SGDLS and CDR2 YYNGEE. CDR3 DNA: TGTGCCAGCAGCCCCAGTCGTCCACAAGAGACCCAGTACTTC. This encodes CASSPSRPQETQYF.

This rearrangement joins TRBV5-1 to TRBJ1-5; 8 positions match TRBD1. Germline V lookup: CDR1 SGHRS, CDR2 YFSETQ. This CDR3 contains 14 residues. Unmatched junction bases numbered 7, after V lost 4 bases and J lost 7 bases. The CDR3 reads CASSPTGAGQPQHF. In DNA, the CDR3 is TGCGCCAGCAGCCCGACAGGGGCTGGACAGCCCCAGCATTTT.

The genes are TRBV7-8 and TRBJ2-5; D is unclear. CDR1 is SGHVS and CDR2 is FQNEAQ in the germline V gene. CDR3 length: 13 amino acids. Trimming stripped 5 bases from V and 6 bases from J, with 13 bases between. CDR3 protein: CASSAGTKKTQYF. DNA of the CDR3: TGTGCCAGCAGCGCAGGTACCAAGAAGACCCAGTACTTC. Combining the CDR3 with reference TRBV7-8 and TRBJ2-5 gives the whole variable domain GAGVSQSPRYKVAKRGQDVALRCDPISGHVSLFWYQQALGQGPEFLTYFQNEAQLDKSGLPSDRFFAERPEGSVSTLKIQRTQQEDSAVYLCASSAGTKKTQYFGPGTRLLVL.

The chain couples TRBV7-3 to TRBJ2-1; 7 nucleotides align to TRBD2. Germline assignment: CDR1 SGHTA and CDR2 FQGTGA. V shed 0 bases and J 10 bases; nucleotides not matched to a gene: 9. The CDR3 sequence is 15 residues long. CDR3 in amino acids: CASSLTGGSPQEQFF. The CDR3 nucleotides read TGTGCCAGCAGCTTAACGGGCGGGAGCCCCCAAGAGCAGTTCTTC.

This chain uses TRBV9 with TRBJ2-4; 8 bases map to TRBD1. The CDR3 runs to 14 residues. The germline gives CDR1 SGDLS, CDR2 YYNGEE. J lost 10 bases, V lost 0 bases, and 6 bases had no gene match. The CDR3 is CASSVGTGITIQYF. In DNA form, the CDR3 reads TGTGCCAGCAGCGTAGGGACAGGGATTACTATTCAGTACTTC. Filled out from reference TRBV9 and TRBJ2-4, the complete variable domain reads DSGVTQTPKHLITATGQRVTLRCSPRSGDLSVYWYQQSLDQGLQFLIQYYNGEERAKGNILERFSAQQFPDLHSELNLSSLELGDSALYFCASSVGTGITIQYFGAGTRLSVL.

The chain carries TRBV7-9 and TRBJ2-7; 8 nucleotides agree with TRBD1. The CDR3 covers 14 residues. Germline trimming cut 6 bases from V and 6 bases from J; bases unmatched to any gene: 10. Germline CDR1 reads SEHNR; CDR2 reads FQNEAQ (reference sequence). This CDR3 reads CASSSVDRGGEQYF. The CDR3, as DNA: TGTGCCAGCAGTTCGGTTGACAGGGGTGGCGAGCAGTACTTC.

The CDR3 region is CASSGDGRKETQYF. As DNA, the CDR3 is TGTGCCAGCAGCGGCGACGGCCGTAAAGAGACCCAGTACTTC. The V and J genes are TRBV6-2 or TRBV6-3 and TRBJ2-5; no firm D call. V lost 6 bases to trimming and J lost 3 bases, with 14 bases between them. Germline-derived CDR1 and CDR2 are MNHEY and SVGEGT. The length of the CDR3 is 14 residues.

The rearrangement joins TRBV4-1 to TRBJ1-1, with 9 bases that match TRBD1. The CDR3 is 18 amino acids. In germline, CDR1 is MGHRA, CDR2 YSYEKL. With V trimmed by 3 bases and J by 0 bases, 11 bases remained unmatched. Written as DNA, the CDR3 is TGCGCCAGCAGCCAGTCGGACAGGGGTTCTCTGGTGAACACTGAAGCTTTCTTT. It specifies CASSQSDRGSLVNTEAFF.

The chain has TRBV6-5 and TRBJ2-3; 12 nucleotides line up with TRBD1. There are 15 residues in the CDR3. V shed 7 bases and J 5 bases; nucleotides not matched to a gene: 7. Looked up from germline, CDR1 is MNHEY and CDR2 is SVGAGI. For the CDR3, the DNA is TGTGCCAGCACTTGGGACAGGGGGCGAGGAGATACGCAGTATTTT. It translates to CASTWDRGRGDTQYF.

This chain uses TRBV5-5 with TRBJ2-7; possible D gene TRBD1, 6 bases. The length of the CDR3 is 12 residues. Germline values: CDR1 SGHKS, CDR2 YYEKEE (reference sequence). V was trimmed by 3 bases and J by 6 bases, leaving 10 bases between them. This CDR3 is CASSWTEREQYF. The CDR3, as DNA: TGTGCCAGCAGCTGGACAGAGCGCGAGCAGTACTTC.

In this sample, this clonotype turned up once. The CDR3, as DNA: TGTGCCAGCAGCTTGGCGGCCAGGGGGCCTGAGAACACCGGGGAGCTGTTTTTT. Protein: CASSLAARGPENTGELFF. This rearrangement joins TRBV5-6 to TRBJ2-2; 8 nucleotides align to TRBD1. Per germline, CDR1 SGHDT and CDR2 YYEEEE. V lost 0 bases to trimming and J lost 1 base; unmatched junction nucleotides: 8. The CDR3 runs to 18 residues.

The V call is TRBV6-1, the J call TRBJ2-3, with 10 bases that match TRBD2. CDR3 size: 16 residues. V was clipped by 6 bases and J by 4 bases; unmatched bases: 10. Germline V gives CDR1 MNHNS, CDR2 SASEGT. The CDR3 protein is CASRPTLAGEADTQYF. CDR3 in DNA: TGTGCCAGCAGACCCACTCTAGCGGGAGAAGCAGATACGCAGTATTTT.

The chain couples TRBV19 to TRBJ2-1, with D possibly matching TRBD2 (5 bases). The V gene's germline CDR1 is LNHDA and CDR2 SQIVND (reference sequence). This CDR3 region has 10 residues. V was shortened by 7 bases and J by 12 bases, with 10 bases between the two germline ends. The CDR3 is CASNGGRQFF. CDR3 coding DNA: TGTGCCAGTAATGGAGGTAGGCAGTTCTTC.

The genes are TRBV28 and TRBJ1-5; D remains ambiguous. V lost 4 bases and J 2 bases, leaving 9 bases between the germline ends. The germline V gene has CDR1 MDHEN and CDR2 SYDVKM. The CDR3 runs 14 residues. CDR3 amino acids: CASSWRSGNQPQHF. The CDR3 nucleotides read TGTGCCAGCAGTTGGCGGAGTGGCAATCAGCCCCAGCATTTT.

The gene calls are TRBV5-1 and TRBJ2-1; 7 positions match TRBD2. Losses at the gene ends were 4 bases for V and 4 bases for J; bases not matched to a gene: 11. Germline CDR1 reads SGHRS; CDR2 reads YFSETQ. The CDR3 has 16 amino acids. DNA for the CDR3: TGCGCCAGCAGCCCCCCAGAGCGGCGGGAGTACAATGAGCAGTTCTTC. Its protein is CASSPPERREYNEQFF.

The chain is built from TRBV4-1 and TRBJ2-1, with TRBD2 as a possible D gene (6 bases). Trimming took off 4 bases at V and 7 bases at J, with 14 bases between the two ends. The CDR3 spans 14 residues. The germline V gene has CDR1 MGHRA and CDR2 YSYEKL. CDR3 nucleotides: TGCGCCAGCAGCCCCGACCCAAGCGGGAATGAGCAGTTCTTC. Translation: CASSPDPSGNEQFF.

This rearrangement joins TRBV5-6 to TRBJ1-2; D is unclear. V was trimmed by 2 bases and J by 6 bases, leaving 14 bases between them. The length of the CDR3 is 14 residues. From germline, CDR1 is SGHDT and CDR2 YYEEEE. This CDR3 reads CASSFLTRANGYTF. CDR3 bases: TGTGCCAGCAGCTTCTTAACGAGAGCAAATGGCTACACCTTC.

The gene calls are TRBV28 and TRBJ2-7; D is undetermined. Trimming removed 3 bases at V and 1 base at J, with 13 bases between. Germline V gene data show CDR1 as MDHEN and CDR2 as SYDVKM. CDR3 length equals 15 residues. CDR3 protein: CASSLSPDWSYEQYF. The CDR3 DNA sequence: TGTGCCAGCAGTTTGTCCCCAGACTGGTCCTACGAGCAGTACTTC.

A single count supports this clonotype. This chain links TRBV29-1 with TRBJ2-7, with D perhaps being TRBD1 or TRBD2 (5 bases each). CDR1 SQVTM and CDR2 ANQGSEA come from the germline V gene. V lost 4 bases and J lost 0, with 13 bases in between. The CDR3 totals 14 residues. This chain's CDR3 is CSVAPRDLSYEQYF. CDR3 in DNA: TGCAGCGTTGCGCCTAGGGACCTCTCCTACGAGCAGTACTTC.